These 30 T cell receptor beta chains were sequenced from one sample in a study of blood T cell repertoires in COVID-19. Here immunoSEQ multiplex PCR was the method, and the copy in TCRdb shows in-frame clones only, minus some. The sample holds around 50,000 clones; roughly four fifths are singletons and the top ten take approximately 7%. The sequenced material came from peripheral blood. The receptors stem from a man aged 35-49 years with acute or convalescent COVID-19.

The rearrangement joins TRBV19 to TRBJ1-2; D perhaps matches TRBD1 (6 bases). CDR3 size: 13 residues. Germline assignment: CDR1 LNHDA and CDR2 SQIVND (reference sequence). V was trimmed by 4 bases and J by 7 bases, leaving 13 bases between them. CDR3 sequence reads: CASSNTGSAGYTF. The CDR3 bases are TGTGCCAGTAGTAACACAGGGTCTGCTGGCTACACCTTC.

The chain employs TRBV7-9 and TRBJ2-7, with TRBD1 as a possible D gene (5 bases). The CDR3 totals 10 residues. V was cut by 8 bases and J by 4 bases, with 6 bases left in between. Germline V gives CDR1 SEHNR, CDR2 FQNEAQ (reference sequence). The CDR3, as DNA: TGTGCCAGCGCAGGGTACGAGCAGTACTTC. Translation gives CASAGYEQYF.

This clone was observed a handful of times. V is TRBV14 and J is TRBJ2-2, with D perhaps TRBD2 (5 bases). With 1 base removed from V and 7 bases from J, the gap between germline ends came to 10 bases. Germline V gene lookup returns CDR1 SGHDN and CDR2 FVKESK. CDR3 length equals 14 residues. In DNA form, the CDR3 reads TGTGCCAGCAGCCAAGTTCGGGGAATCGGGGAGCTGTTTTTT. It encodes CASSQVRGIGELFF.

This sequence joins TRBV6-4 and TRBJ1-2, with 8 nucleotides matching TRBD1. This CDR3 contains 15 residues. The germline V gene encodes CDR1 MRHNA and CDR2 SNTAGT. The J segment lost 2 bases and the V segment lost 6 bases, leaving 8 bases of the junction unmatched. In DNA, the CDR3 is TGTGCCAGCAGAGTAACAGGGGGGGTGAACTATGGCTACACCTTC. Its translation: CASRVTGGVNYGYTF.

The chain is built from TRBV3-1 (or the pseudogene TRBV3-2) and TRBJ2-7; 9 bases map to TRBD2. Unmatched junction bases numbered 13, after V lost 4 bases and J lost 6 bases. Germline V gives CDR1 LGHDT, CDR2 YNNKEL (reference sequence). The CDR3 totals 16 residues. The CDR3 protein is CASSRMLAGVRAEQYF. CDR3 coding DNA: TGTGCCAGCAGCCGTATGTTAGCGGGGGTTCGGGCCGAGCAGTACTTC.

This chain uses TRBV7-2 with TRBJ2-7, with 7 nucleotides matching TRBD2. Germline CDR1 is SGHTA and CDR2 is FQGNSA. There are 14 residues in the CDR3. V shed 5 bases and J 4 bases; nucleotides not matched to a gene: 8. The CDR3 loop reads CASSLASGAYEQYF. The CDR3 DNA follows: TGTGCCAGCAGCCTCGCTAGCGGCGCTTACGAGCAGTACTTC.

The J gene is TRBJ1-1, the V gene TRBV10-3, with 7 bases matching TRBD1. The CDR3 totals 13 residues. The ends lost 7 bases at V and 2 bases at J; junction bases unmatched: 4. CDR1 and CDR2 (germline): ENHRY, SYGVKD. DNA of the CDR3: TGTGCCATCAAAGGGACAGCAAACACTGAAGCTTTCTTT. It specifies CAIKGTANTEAFF.

The chain combines TRBV5-1 with TRBJ1-2; D gene ambiguous. V lost 0 bases to trimming and J lost 4 bases, with 13 bases between them. The germline V gene encodes CDR1 SGHRS and CDR2 YFSETQ. CDR3 size: 15 residues. CDR3 sequence reads: CASSLGGSDLYGYTF. The CDR3 coding sequence is TGCGCCAGCAGCTTGGGAGGGTCAGACCTCTATGGCTACACCTTC.

The genes are TRBV2 and TRBJ2-7, with D maybe TRBD2 (6 bases). The germline CDR1 and CDR2 sequences are SNHLY and FYNNEI. CDR3 size: 16 residues. V lost 4 bases to trimming and J lost 6 bases, with 22 bases between them. The CDR3 sequence is CASSGISGLRFLEQYF. CDR3 in DNA: TGTGCCAGCAGTGGTATTAGCGGACTACGGTTCCTCGAGCAGTACTTC.

The chain uses TRBV10-3 and TRBJ1-2; 7 bases match TRBD1. The germline V gene encodes CDR1 ENHRY and CDR2 SYGVKD. Unmatched junction bases numbered 5, after V lost 0 bases and J lost 4 bases. This CDR3 contains 15 residues. This CDR3 reads CAISESTGNPYGYTF. CDR3 nucleotide sequence: TGTGCCATCAGTGAGTCGACAGGGAACCCCTATGGCTACACCTTC.

The chain combines TRBV2 with TRBJ2-6; D ambiguous. This CDR3 has 15 residues. Trimming removed 6 bases from V and 5 bases from J, with 14 bases in between. In germline, CDR1 is SNHLY, CDR2 FYNNEI. Here the CDR3 DNA reads TGTGCCAGCAGCCTCCCCGGTTTAAGGGCCAACGTCCTGACTTTC. This codes for CASSLPGLRANVLTF.

This chain uses TRBV5-6 with TRBJ2-5, with unresolved D. There are 11 residues in the CDR3. Trimming stripped 4 bases from V and 3 bases from J, with 4 bases between. Germline assignment: CDR1 SGHDT and CDR2 YYEEEE. CDR3 sequence (DNA): TGTGCCAGCAGCCGGGAAGAGACCCAGTACTTC. It is translated as CASSREETQYF. The variable domain in full, with the rest retrieved from reference TRBV5-6 and TRBJ2-5, is DAGVTQSPTHLIKTRGQQVTLRCSPKSGHDTVSWYQQALGQGPQFIFQYYEEEERQRGNFPDRFSGHQFPNYSSELNVNALLLGDSALYLCASSREETQYFGPGTRLLVL.

This sequence joins TRBV11-2 and TRBJ1-3; 8 bases match TRBD1. This CDR3 spans 18 amino acids. V was pared by 2 bases and J by 1 base, with 10 bases of the junction left unmatched. CDR1 is SGHAT and CDR2 is FQNNGV in the germline V gene. CDR3 nucleotides: TGTGCCAGCAGCTTAAGACAGGGGTCTAGCTCGTCTGGAAACACCATATATTTT. It specifies CASSLRQGSSSSGNTIYF.

The chain is built from TRBV10-3 and TRBJ2-1; the match to TRBD2 covers 12 bases. The CDR3 runs 15 residues. Unmatched junction bases numbered 10, after V lost 6 bases and J lost 10 bases. The germline CDR1 and CDR2 sequences are ENHRY and SYGVKD. CDR3 in DNA: TGTGCCATCAGCCTATCTAGCGGGGGGGCAGGCGAGCAGTTCTTC. This codes for CAISLSSGGAGEQFF.

J is TRBJ1-1 and V is TRBV29-1, with 7 nucleotides matching TRBD1. The length of the CDR3 is 12 residues. The germline V gene has CDR1 SQVTM and CDR2 ANQGSEA. Trimming cost V 7 bases and J 6 bases; bases outside gene matches: 8. The CDR3 here is CSAYRGLAEAFF. The CDR3 coding sequence is TGCAGCGCGTACAGGGGCCTGGCTGAAGCTTTCTTT.

The V call is TRBV7-9, the J call TRBJ2-7; the D is unclear. Germline CDR1 is SEHNR and CDR2 is FQNEAQ (reference sequence). The CDR3 sequence is 13 residues long. Trimming left V 3 bases short and J 2 bases short, with 8 bases between. The CDR3 loop is CASSFGATYEQYF. CDR3 DNA: TGTGCCAGCAGCTTTGGAGCGACCTACGAGCAGTACTTC.

The chain carries TRBV5-6 and TRBJ1-1; no reliable D call. The V gene's germline CDR1 is SGHDT and CDR2 YYEEEE. The CDR3 runs 15 residues. The V gene lost 1 base and the J gene lost 2 bases, with 12 bases spanning the gap. The CDR3 bases are TGTGCCAGCAGCTTGCTGGGAGAGCGAAACACTGAAGCTTTCTTT. It specifies CASSLLGERNTEAFF.

The chain recombines TRBV24-1 with TRBJ1-5, with D tentatively TRBD1 (5 bases). Germline V gene sequence: CDR1 KGHDR, CDR2 SFDVKD. Trimming took 3 bases from V and 5 from J, leaving 16 bases between them. This CDR3 is 16 amino acids long. CDR3 coding DNA: TGTGCCACCAGTGATACGTATCCAGGGCGCGATCAGCCCCAGCATTTT. The encoded protein is CATSDTYPGRDQPQHF.

CDR3 sequence (DNA): TGTGCCAGCAGCTTGGTTGCAGGGGGTTGGAATGGCTACACCTTC. This codes for CASSLVAGGWNGYTF. The V call is TRBV5-5, the J call TRBJ1-2; the match to TRBD1 covers 7 bases. The CDR3 loop spans 15 amino acids. Germline CDR1 and CDR2: SGHKS and YYEKEE (reference sequence). J was trimmed by 6 bases and V by 0 bases; bases with no gene match: 8.

The chain links TRBV28 to TRBJ1-2; 10 bases map to TRBD1. J lost 7 bases, V lost 2 bases, and 7 bases had no gene match. This CDR3 has 15 amino acids. Germline V CDR1 and CDR2: MDHEN, SYDVKM. The CDR3 bases are TGTGCCAGCAGTTTAGCAGACAGGGGGCGCAGTGGCTACACCTTC. This gives the protein CASSLADRGRSGYTF.

The rearrangement joins TRBV6-5 to TRBJ2-7, with D possibly matching TRBD1 (6 bases). Germline lookup yields CDR1 MNHEY and CDR2 SVGAGI. CDR3 size: 13 residues. The V gene lost 7 bases and the J gene lost 1 base, with 11 bases spanning the gap. CDR3 bases: TGTGCCAGCAAGACCGGACAGTCCTACGAGCAGTACTTC. Its translation: CASKTGQSYEQYF.

The rearrangement uses TRBV30 and TRBJ2-7; 7 nucleotides match TRBD1. Germline V gives CDR1 GTSNPN, CDR2 SVGIG (reference sequence). This CDR3 has 13 amino acids. Trimming at V came to 5 bases and at J to 7 bases, leaving 11 bases not matched to a gene. In nucleotides, the CDR3 is TGTGCCTGGGGTACAGGGGTAAGGGGGGAGCAGTACTTC. Translated, it gives CAWGTGVRGEQYF.

The chain combines TRBV5-4 with TRBJ1-6; D call uncertain. Per the germline V gene, CDR1 is SGHNT and CDR2 is YYREEE (reference sequence). CDR3 length: 13 amino acids. Trimming left V 2 bases short and J 5 bases short, with 5 bases between. The CDR3 protein is CASSFPDNSPLHF. The CDR3 DNA follows: TGTGCCAGCAGCTTCCCAGATAATTCACCCCTCCACTTT.

This clone has only a few counts. This sequence joins TRBV6-5 and TRBJ1-3; the match to TRBD1 covers 7 bases. J lost 4 bases, V lost 5 bases, and 5 bases had no gene match. The CDR3 consists of 14 residues. Germline CDR1 is MNHEY and CDR2 is SVGAGI. For the CDR3, the DNA is TGTGCCAGCAGTAACAGGGGATCCGGAAACACCATATATTTT. It translates to CASSNRGSGNTIYF.

This clone was detected only once. The chain couples TRBV6-5 to TRBJ1-2, with D perhaps TRBD1 (6 bases). Germline V lookup: CDR1 MNHEY, CDR2 SVGAGI. Trimming took off 0 bases at V and 7 bases at J, with 15 bases between the two ends. The CDR3 totals 15 residues. The chain's CDR3 is CASSYSRGLVSGYTF. The CDR3, as DNA: TGTGCCAGCAGTTACTCGAGGGGGTTAGTAAGTGGCTACACCTTC.

The chain recombines TRBV3-1 (or the pseudogene TRBV3-2) with TRBJ1-5; D is unclear. Trimming took off 1 base at V and 2 bases at J, with 6 bases between the two ends. Germline V gives CDR1 LGHDT, CDR2 YNNKEL (reference sequence). This CDR3 has 14 residues. The CDR3 DNA reads as TGTGCCAGCAGCCAAGGGCAGGGCAATCAGCCCCAGCATTTT. Translating gives CASSQGQGNQPQHF.

The sample holds a few counts of this clone. The V and J genes are TRBV9 and TRBJ1-5, with D uncertain. Trimming pared 2 bases from V and 9 bases from J, leaving 12 bases between. In germline, CDR1 is SGDLS, CDR2 YYNGEE. The CDR3 runs 13 residues. CDR3 protein: CASSVEELGPQHF. CDR3 DNA: TGTGCCAGCAGCGTCGAGGAATTGGGGCCCCAGCATTTT.

This sequence joins TRBV10-3 and TRBJ1-6; D is undetermined. The germline gives CDR1 ENHRY, CDR2 SYGVKD. The CDR3 spans 13 residues. The CDR3 sequence: CASKEQYNSPLHF. CDR3 DNA sequence: TGTGCTTCCAAGGAACAGTATAATTCACCCCTCCACTTT.

The V call is TRBV19, the J call TRBJ1-2; 7 bases fit TRBD1. Per germline, CDR1 LNHDA and CDR2 SQIVND (reference sequence). The trim removed 3 bases at V and 2 bases at J, leaving 6 bases unmatched. The CDR3 consists of 15 residues. CDR3 region: CASSIRTGSNYGYTF. The CDR3 nucleotides are TGTGCCAGTAGTATTAGGACAGGAAGCAACTATGGCTACACCTTC.

The gene calls are TRBV2 and TRBJ1-1; D is uncertain. Germline CDR1 is SNHLY and CDR2 is FYNNEI. V lost 6 bases and J 5 bases, leaving 10 bases between the germline ends. The CDR3 spans 12 residues. The CDR3 region is CASRGGRTEAFF. The CDR3 DNA is TGTGCCAGCAGGGGAGGACGGACTGAAGCTTTCTTT. Based on the CDR3 plus reference TRBV2 and TRBJ1-1, the full variable domain is EPEVTQTPSHQVTQMGQEVILRCVPISNHLYFYWYRQILGQKVEFLVSFYNNEISEKSEIFDDQFSVERPDGSNFTLKIRSTKLEDSAMYFCASRGGRTEAFFGQGTRLTVV.